This entry lists 8 T cell receptor beta chains sequenced from one sample in a study of T cell responses to AZD1222 COVID-19 vaccine. TCRdb keeps only in-frame clones here, not all; method: immunoSEQ multiplex PCR. Of 100,000 to 150,000 clones in the sample, 89% are singletons; the top ten hold about 1.4%. Sequences were derived from peripheral blood, sampled on day 0 of AZD1222 vaccination. The receptors originated from an adult in good health.

This clone was detected once. The chain carries TRBV7-6 and TRBJ1-1; the match to TRBD1 covers 7 bases. CDR1 is SGHVS and CDR2 is FNYEAQ in the germline V gene. J was trimmed by 8 bases and V by 5 bases; bases with no gene match: 8. This CDR3 spans 13 amino acids. This chain's CDR3 is CASSPRQGREAFF. Here the CDR3 DNA reads TGTGCCAGCAGCCCGAGACAGGGACGGGAAGCTTTCTTT.

The chain is built from TRBV12-3 or TRBV12-4 and TRBJ2-5; no firm D call. The CDR3 is 13 residues long. Trimming took off 3 bases at V and 5 bases at J, with 10 bases between the two ends. Written as DNA, the CDR3 is TGTGCCAGCAGTTTTGGGATAGGGGAGACCCAGTACTTC. Translated: CASSFGIGETQYF.

J is TRBJ1-3 and V is TRBV30; 7 bases are shared with TRBD1. In germline, CDR1 is GTSNPN, CDR2 SVGIG (reference sequence). The CDR3 sequence is 16 residues long. The V and J ends lost 2 bases and 3 bases, in that order; junction bases with no gene match: 10. The CDR3 loop reads CAWSPQGTKIGNTIYF. The CDR3 DNA reads TGTGCCTGGAGTCCACAGGGGACCAAAATTGGAAACACCATATATTTT.

The chain links TRBV18 to TRBJ2-7; 9 nucleotides align to TRBD2. This CDR3 has 15 residues. Germline trimming cut 2 bases from V and 6 bases from J; bases unmatched to any gene: 8. Germline CDR1 and CDR2: KGHSH and LQKENI. Here the CDR3 reads CASSPYGTSRVEQYF. Written as DNA, the CDR3 is TGTGCCAGCTCACCATACGGGACTAGCAGGGTCGAGCAGTACTTC.

This chain connects TRBV2 to TRBJ1-2; unclear D gene. The ends were cut back, 8 bases at V and 4 bases at J, with 14 bases in the middle. This CDR3 region has 13 residues. Germline values: CDR1 SNHLY, CDR2 FYNNEI. The CDR3 region has the DNA TGTGCCAGCGTGTGGGCGGTTCGCTATGGCTACACCTTC. Protein: CASVWAVRYGYTF.

The gene calls are TRBV10-3 and TRBJ2-3; D is possibly TRBD1 (6 bases). Trimming stripped 3 bases from V and 5 bases from J, with 18 bases between. CDR1 ENHRY and CDR2 SYGVKD come from the germline V gene. The CDR3 has 16 amino acids. CDR3 nucleotide sequence: TGTGCCATCAGTGAACAGGGTAATACCGCCATAGATACGCAGTATTTT. This codes for CAISEQGNTAIDTQYF.

The chain employs TRBV4-3 and TRBJ1-2, with 9 nucleotides matching TRBD1. Germline lookup yields CDR1 LGHNA and CDR2 YSLEER. The CDR3 length is 16 residues. V lost 0 bases, J lost 6 bases, and 8 bases stayed unmatched. The CDR3 protein is CASSQDRGQGGDGYTF. The CDR3 DNA follows: TGCGCCAGCAGCCAAGATCGGGGACAGGGAGGCGATGGCTACACCTTC.

The chain links TRBV4-1 to TRBJ2-7; the match to TRBD2 covers 7 bases. Germline loops: CDR1 MGHRA, CDR2 YSYEKL. The CDR3 runs to 16 residues. V lost 0 bases to trimming and J lost 2 bases; unmatched junction nucleotides: 7. The CDR3 region is CASSQDPAGKAYEQYF. For the CDR3, the DNA is TGCGCCAGCAGCCAAGATCCAGCGGGAAAGGCCTACGAGCAGTACTTC.